These 18 T cell receptor beta chains were sequenced from one sample in a study of shared clonotypes between healthy human individuals. Generated by immunoSEQ multiplex PCR, the TCRdb table keeps only in-frame clones and is missing some. The top ten clones hold about 34% of a sample with some 700,000 clones, about 92% of them seen once. Source material: memory CD8+ T cells from PBMCs. Subset reported: CD45RO+ cells pooled with CCR7-negative TemRA cells. The source is a man aged 18 to 35 in good health. Some clones in this sample may be carry-over from other donors' samples.

This chain uses TRBV7-9 with TRBJ1-3; D call uncertain. This CDR3 contains 14 residues. Per germline, CDR1 SEHNR and CDR2 FQNEAQ (reference sequence). V dropped 4 bases and J dropped 4 bases, with 11 bases sitting between them. The CDR3 loop reads CASSSRPGGNTIYF. Here the CDR3 DNA reads TGTGCCAGCAGCTCGCGGCCGGGGGGAAACACCATATATTTT.

The chain carries TRBV5-6 and TRBJ2-1, with TRBD2 identical over 8 bases. Trimming removed 4 bases from V and 8 bases from J; junction bases left unmatched: 8. CDR3 length: 14 amino acids. CDR1 and CDR2 from the germline V gene are SGHDT and YYEEEE. The CDR3 bases are TGTGCCAGCAGCCCCGATACGGGGGGGGATGAGCAGTTCTTC. It codes for CASSPDTGGDEQFF.

The gene calls are TRBV19 and TRBJ1-1; the D is unclear. V was pared by 3 bases and J by 5 bases, with 13 bases between. CDR1 LNHDA and CDR2 SQIVND come from the germline V gene (reference sequence). This CDR3 is 14 amino acids long. The CDR3 loop reads CASSIPSLGTEAFF. CDR3 coding DNA: TGTGCCAGTAGTATCCCCTCGTTGGGGACTGAAGCTTTCTTT.

The V and J genes are TRBV28 and TRBJ2-3, with TRBD2 as a possible D gene (7 bases). V lost 8 bases to trimming and J lost 6 bases, with 18 bases between them. Germline CDR1 reads MDHEN; CDR2 reads SYDVKM. This CDR3 is built from 14 residues. CDR3 in amino acids: CASAKRGGSDTQYF. In nucleotides, the CDR3 is TGTGCCAGCGCAAAGAGGGGGGGCTCGGATACGCAGTATTTT.

J is TRBJ1-1 and V is TRBV7-8; TRBD1 matches at 7 bases. The CDR3 totals 15 residues. Germline loops: CDR1 SGHVS, CDR2 FQNEAQ. Trimming took 0 bases from V and 5 from J; bases not matched to a gene: 6. The CDR3 DNA reads as TGTGCCAGCAGCTTAGCTTGGGTCAGGGGGACTGAAGCTTTCTTT. This translates into CASSLAWVRGTEAFF.

With regard to this clone: Additional DNA sequences in this sample encode the identical CDR3. The chain recombines TRBV2 with TRBJ1-1; D may be TRBD1 (6 bases). This CDR3 spans 14 amino acids. V was cut by 6 bases and J by 3 bases, with 14 bases left in between. The V gene's germline CDR1 is SNHLY and CDR2 FYNNEI. The CDR3 nucleotides are TGTGCCAGCAGGTTAGGGCAGGGGTACACTGAAGCTTTCTTT. This gives the protein CASRLGQGYTEAFF.

The gene calls are TRBV30 and TRBJ1-1; possibly TRBD1 for D (6 bases). Trimming took off 2 bases at V and 0 bases at J, with 13 bases between the two ends. Per the germline V gene, CDR1 is GTSNPN and CDR2 is SVGIG (reference sequence). The CDR3 has 15 amino acids. CDR3 in DNA: TGTGCCTGGAGTTCTCCGGACAGCGTGAACACTGAAGCTTTCTTT. Translating gives CAWSSPDSVNTEAFF.

This clone appeared once. The J gene is TRBJ1-6, the V gene TRBV28; D remains unclear. CDR1 and CDR2 (germline): MDHEN, SYDVKM. This CDR3 comprises 14 residues. Deletions cut 3 bases from V and 7 bases from J, with 10 bases between. CDR3: CASSLIRSNSPLHF. The DNA for the CDR3 is TGTGCCAGCAGTTTGATCAGATCAAATTCACCCCTCCACTTT.

The J gene is TRBJ1-2, the V gene TRBV19, with 7 nucleotides matching TRBD1. The V and J ends lost 6 bases and 4 bases, in that order; junction bases with no gene match: 11. This CDR3 region has 15 residues. Germline loops: CDR1 LNHDA, CDR2 SQIVND (reference sequence). CDR3 coding DNA: TGTGCCAGTAGCAACAGAGACAGGGACAGCTATGGCTACACCTTC. This codes for CASSNRDRDSYGYTF.

The chain combines TRBV15 with TRBJ1-1, with D maybe TRBD1 (6 bases). V lost 4 bases, J lost 4 bases, and 13 bases lay in between. The germline gives CDR1 LNHNV, CDR2 YYDKDF (reference sequence). CDR3 length: 14 amino acids. The CDR3 sequence is CATSNPPGATEAFF. The CDR3 nucleotides read TGTGCCACCAGCAACCCGCCGGGGGCCACTGAAGCTTTCTTT.

This clone was seen a single time. The J gene is TRBJ1-1, the V gene TRBV27, with D possibly being TRBD1 (5 bases). There are 13 residues in the CDR3. Per germline, CDR1 MNHEY and CDR2 SMNVEV (reference sequence). V gave up 5 bases and J gave up 1 base, with 8 bases separating them. Here the CDR3 DNA reads TGTGCCAGCAGTGACAGCGCGAACACTGAAGCTTTCTTT. Translating it yields CASSDSANTEAFF.

The gene calls are TRBV7-9 and TRBJ2-1, with TRBD1 matching 10 bases. CDR3 length: 15 amino acids. The V gene's germline CDR1 is SEHNR and CDR2 FQNEAQ (reference sequence). J lost 9 bases, V lost 4 bases, and 9 bases had no gene match. CDR3 amino acids: CASSSTTGTGVEQFF. CDR3 nucleotides: TGTGCCAGCAGCTCTACCACCGGGACAGGGGTTGAGCAGTTCTTC.

The chain carries TRBV4-1 and TRBJ2-7, with 14 nucleotides matching TRBD2. V was clipped by 1 base and J by 2 bases; unmatched bases: 1. This CDR3 region has 16 residues. Germline-derived CDR1 and CDR2 are MGHRA and YSYEKL. The CDR3 DNA follows: TGCGCCAGCAGCCAAGGGACTAGCGGGGGGCCCTACGAGCAGTACTTC. Protein sequence: CASSQGTSGGPYEQYF.

The V gene is TRBV28, the J gene TRBJ2-3; 7 nucleotides line up with TRBD2. The CDR3 sequence is 15 residues long. Trimming removed 6 bases from V and 5 bases from J; junction bases left unmatched: 11. Germline loops: CDR1 MDHEN, CDR2 SYDVKM. CDR3 protein: CASREKAGVEDTQYF. CDR3 bases: TGTGCCAGCAGGGAAAAGGCGGGAGTGGAAGATACGCAGTATTTT.

J is TRBJ2-1 and V is TRBV11-2; 10 bases map to TRBD2. J was trimmed by 6 bases and V by 5 bases; bases with no gene match: 7. CDR1 and CDR2 from the germline V gene are SGHAT and FQNNGV. This CDR3 contains 15 residues. CDR3: CASSVLAGVGNEQFF. Here the CDR3 DNA reads TGTGCCAGCAGCGTGCTAGCGGGAGTCGGCAATGAGCAGTTCTTC.

This chain uses TRBV5-6 with TRBJ2-7, with 7 positions matching TRBD1. With V trimmed by 0 bases and J by 4 bases, 1 base remained unmatched. The CDR3 totals 13 residues. CDR1 is SGHDT, CDR2 YYEEEE, per germline. The CDR3: CASSLGDRYEQYF. The CDR3 coding sequence is TGTGCCAGCAGCTTGGGGGACAGATACGAGCAGTACTTC.

The V and J genes are TRBV19 and TRBJ2-7; TRBD2 matches 14 bases. The CDR3 length is 15 residues. Losses at the gene ends were 10 bases for V and 4 bases for J; bases not matched to a gene: 9. In germline, CDR1 is LNHDA, CDR2 SQIVND (reference sequence). CDR3 amino acids: CATRWGLAGVYEQYF. Here the CDR3 DNA reads TGTGCCACCCGCTGGGGACTAGCGGGAGTTTACGAGCAGTACTTC. Full variable domain (rest looked up from reference TRBV19 and TRBJ2-7): DGGITQSPKYLFRKEGQNVTLSCEQNLNHDAMYWYRQDPGQGLRLIYYSQIVNDFQKGDIAEGYSVSREKKESFPLTVTSAQKNPTAFYLCATRWGLAGVYEQYFGPGTRLTVT.

V gene TRBV5-1 combines with J gene TRBJ1-1; maybe TRBD1 (5 bases). V lost 0 bases, J lost 2 bases, and 8 bases lay in between. Germline CDR1 is SGHRS and CDR2 is YFSETQ. The CDR3 is 14 amino acids. CDR3 in DNA: TGCGCCAGCAGCTTGGGGGACTCTAACACTGAAGCTTTCTTT. This codes for CASSLGDSNTEAFF.